The clone carrying this TCR beta chain has more than one count but fewer than ten. Its antigen remains unknown. The CDR3 has 15 amino acids. V shed 4 bases and J 1 base; nucleotides not matched to a gene: 5. Germline V CDR1 and CDR2: MNHNS, SASEGT. Sequenced material consisted of expressed TCRB transcripts (all of the isolated RNA was reverse transcribed). Here immunoSEQ multiplex PCR was the method, and the copy in TCRdb shows in-frame clones only, minus some. The sample lists 810,000 or so clones, roughly a sixth occurring once. The sample comes from a study of beta chain features in type 1 diabetes. General study findings and limits: Short templates might get an advantage during PCR, and this would be equal in patients and controls. A cDNA-based sequencing approach could over-represent cells with high TCR expression. Patients' naive, central memory and regulatory TCRB repertoires appeared more alike than those of healthy donors. Patients with Type 1 diabetes showed moderately but significantly shorter TCRB CDR3s in all four CD4+ subsets.

The V and J genes are TRBV6-1 and TRBJ2-3; 7 nucleotides agree with TRBD2. This receptor was obtained from a woman aged 18-29 years in good health. Input material: naive CD4+ T cells from blood. This CDR3 reads CASSAFAGGTDTQYF. In DNA, the CDR3 is TGTGCCAGCAGTGCGTTTGCGGGGGGCACAGATACGCAGTATTTT.